This T cell receptor beta chain was obtained from a study of T-cell memory formation after mild COVID-19. Overall study context: The TCR clusters were mostly specific to one donor.

Overall study findings and caveats: Contracting CD8+ clones were enriched in EMRA, CD4+ mainly in CM and EM. A balance of CD4 and CD8 characterized clones contracting day 15 to 85, whereas later expanders leaned CD4+. The study detected some responding clones in pre-infection memory, suggesting cross-reactive memory joined.

Only a few counts were recorded for this clonotype. Its antigen remains unidentified. TCRdb processed the 5' RACE reads anew with MiXCR; each CDR3 protein has one entry. The profile covers 250,000 or so distinct CDR3 sequences, with 15% to 20% appearing a single time and about 21% taken by the ten largest. Sequences were obtained from PBMCs or a T cell subset sorted from them (not recorded which). This TCR was recovered from a young man who had mild COVID-19 (a few samples of this study predate the infection). Cell type and time point are not known.

CDR3 DNA: TGCGCCAGCAGCTTCGAGGGGGGAGGCACTGAAGCTTTCTTT. Protein product: CASSFEGGGTEAFF. The J gene is TRBJ1-1, the V gene TRBV5-1; D might be TRBD1 (6 bases). From germline, CDR1 is SGHRS and CDR2 YFSETQ. Trimming left V 2 bases short and J 4 bases short, with 12 bases between. The CDR3 spans 14 residues. The full variable domain, completed using reference TRBV5-1 and TRBJ1-1, is KAGVTQTPRYLIKTRGQQVTLSCSPISGHRSVSWYQQTPGQGLQFLFEYFSETQRNKGNFPGRFSGRQFSNSRSEMNVSTLELGDSALYLCASSFEGGGTEAFFGQGTRLTVV.